The entry that follows covers one TCR beta chain sequence. This receptor's antigen is unknown. Qualities for individual bases were not recorded, and no much larger clone is one base off. One collaborating source in Seattle enrolled patients while the patients were actively infected and followed the patients over time throughout the course of disease. Whole blood was collected in K2EDTA tubes by collaborating institutions according to the institutions' own protocols. For TCRbeta analysis, collaborator samples were shipped as frozen whole blood, as isolated PBMCs, or as DNA extracted from either sample type. TCRbeta CDR3 regions were amplified from genomic DNA using the immunoSEQ Assay, a bias-controlled multiplex PCR. The source study handled its data this way. Nucleated cell counts per sample were estimated from amplification of reference gene primers within the assay. To quantify the absolute abundance of each unique TCRbeta CDR3 rearrangement, sequence reads were collapsed and filtered. Productive Simpson clonality was computed per sample as the square root of Simpson's diversity index over productive rearrangements. As stored in TCRdb, this immuneACCESS dataset retains in-frame rearrangements with V and J assigned. A fraction of the clones does not appear; measured against another copy, unresolved V genes explain less than half of the discrepancy, and the remainder lacks a known reason. That table supplies the V and J calls and clone size; D and trimming were determined from the DNA. Recorded for this sample are about 62,000 clones; around 91% of them occurred a single time. Over 15% of the sample lies in the top ten.

The data are from a study of blood T cell repertoires in COVID-19 (dated by TCRdb to about 2020). Broadly, across the study: The collaborator samples originated in the United States, Italy and Spain and spanned the acute and convalescent phases of COVID-19. The material from the prospective study consisted of cDNA or gDNA derived from T cells, B-cell-depleted T cells, or PBMCs. The dataset comprised deeply sampled blood TCRbeta repertoires from subjects exposed to, actively infected with, or recovered from COVID-19. The repertoires were released in a freely available public database meant as a resource for research on the immune response to SARS-CoV-2. Samples were obtained from the ongoing ImmuneRACE study (first 160 participants) and from roughly 1,300 subjects provided by 6 global collaborators. Sample metadata almost always included a de-identified subject ID, COVID-19 status, age in years and sex. HLA class I and class II types, where available, came from metadata supplied by the sample provider rather than from assay-based typing.

On the study overall, not on this receptor specifically: The quantity of clinical and demographic metadata differed by source and by participant and was supplied without curation.

V was cut back by 0 bases and J by 1 base, leaving a gap of 6 bases between them. From cysteine to phenylalanine, the CDR3 is 14 amino acids long. The retained sequence is limited to the CDR3, 42 bases, with the frame set at the first base. From a lookup of the germline V gene, CDR1 and CDR2 are KGHSH and LQKENI. The rearrangement combines TRBV18 with TRBJ2-5; confidence is insufficient to name the D gene. Sequencing input: peripheral blood. The origin of this receptor is an older woman with COVID-19, enrolled during active disease. The CDR3 loop reads CASSPPAVQETQYF. DNA sequence: TGTGCCAGCTCACCACCGGCGGTCCAAGAGACCCAGTACTTC.